The 14 T cell receptor beta chains presented below share a single source sample, sequenced in a study of cytomegalovirus exposure and HLA in healthy donors. Amplification used 60 Vbeta primers and 13 Jbeta primers. Generated by immunoSEQ multiplex PCR, the TCRdb table keeps only in-frame clones and is missing some. The profile shows 200,000 or so clones, approximately 83% of them singletons. The sample taken for sequencing was PBMCs. These receptors originate from a boy between 2 and 10 years old in good health and CMV-seronegative.

The chain carries TRBV7-2 and TRBJ2-7; 8 bases are a match to TRBD1. Germline-derived CDR1 and CDR2 are SGHTA and FQGNSA. The CDR3 is 15 amino acids. J was trimmed by 3 bases and V by 3 bases; bases with no gene match: 7. CDR3 protein: CASSFGQGIIYEQYF. CDR3 nucleotides: TGTGCCAGCAGCTTTGGACAGGGAATAATCTACGAGCAGTACTTC.

The rearrangement joins TRBV5-5 to TRBJ1-6; D call uncertain. V was trimmed by 5 bases and J by 7 bases, leaving 16 bases between them. Looked up from germline, CDR1 is SGHKS and CDR2 is YYEKEE (reference sequence). This CDR3 region has 15 residues. The CDR3 sequence is CASRTGGMGNSPLHF. For the CDR3, the DNA is TGTGCCAGCAGAACGGGAGGTATGGGGAATTCACCCCTCCACTTT.

The chain uses TRBV11-2 and TRBJ1-1; D gene unclear. Germline lookup yields CDR1 SGHAT and CDR2 FQNNGV. The CDR3 runs 13 residues. The V end lost 7 bases, the J end lost 1 base, and 10 bases lay between the germline ends. The CDR3 here is CASKGASNTEAFF. The CDR3 bases are TGTGCCAGCAAAGGAGCATCGAACACTGAAGCTTTCTTT.

The chain is built from TRBV5-1 and TRBJ2-1, with 11 nucleotides matching TRBD2. The germline gives CDR1 SGHRS, CDR2 YFSETQ. The CDR3 contains 16 residues. Trimming removed 0 bases from V and 5 bases from J; junction bases left unmatched: 4. The CDR3 sequence: CASSLVAGGPNNEQFF. Written as DNA, the CDR3 is TGCGCCAGCAGCTTGGTAGCGGGGGGGCCCAACAATGAGCAGTTCTTC.

The gene calls are TRBV27 and TRBJ1-3; TRBD1 might be the D (6 bases). Germline CDR1 MNHEY, CDR2 SMNVEV (reference sequence). Trimming removed 6 bases at V and 3 bases at J, with 9 bases between. The CDR3 runs to 13 residues. CDR3 sequence: CASRQGNGNTIYF. CDR3 nucleotides: TGTGCCAGCAGACAGGGAAATGGAAACACCATATATTTT.

To note about this clone: Different DNA sequences within this sample yield the same CDR3. The chain combines TRBV7-3 with TRBJ2-2; D remains unclear. The CDR3 has 12 amino acids. Trimming cost V 3 bases and J 4 bases, with 3 bases left between them. The V gene's germline CDR1 is SGHTA and CDR2 FQGTGA. The CDR3 DNA follows: TGTGCCAGCAGCTTGAGCACCGGGGAGCTGTTTTTT. Its protein product is CASSLSTGELFF.

This chain joins TRBV19 and TRBJ2-1; D remains unclear. CDR3 length: 15 amino acids. V was cut by 3 bases and J by 3 bases, with 12 bases left in between. The germline V gene encodes CDR1 LNHDA and CDR2 SQIVND (reference sequence). The CDR3, as DNA: TGTGCCAGTAGTATGGTGTACGGGTACTACAATGAGCAGTTCTTC. Translated: CASSMVYGYYNEQFF.

Remarks on this clone: Distinct nucleotide sequences in the sample also encode this CDR3. The CDR3 DNA reads TGCAGCGCACTAGGAGAGGGCACTGAAGCTTTCTTT. Translating it yields CSALGEGTEAFF. The chain employs TRBV29-1 and TRBJ1-1; D ambiguous. There are 12 residues in the CDR3. V lost 7 bases and J 4 bases, leaving 13 bases between the germline ends. Per the germline V gene, CDR1 is SQVTM and CDR2 is ANQGSEA.

The chain links TRBV18 to TRBJ1-3; tentatively, D is TRBD1 (6 bases). The CDR3 is 14 residues long. Deletions cut 4 bases from V and 0 bases from J, with 7 bases between. The germline V gene encodes CDR1 KGHSH and CDR2 LQKENI. The CDR3 here is CASSRDNSGNTIYF. The CDR3 DNA reads as TGTGCCAGCTCACGGGACAACTCTGGAAACACCATATATTTT.

The chain employs TRBV6-5 and TRBJ2-7, with TRBD1 identical over 7 bases. The CDR3 totals 15 residues. Trimming at V came to 7 bases and at J to 1 base, leaving 10 bases not matched to a gene. Germline CDR1 and CDR2: MNHEY and SVGAGI. CDR3 bases: TGTGCCAGCAAAAGGACAGGAGGCAGTTCCTACGAGCAGTACTTC. The encoded protein is CASKRTGGSSYEQYF.

The chain recombines TRBV10-1 with TRBJ1-5, with TRBD1 matching 9 bases. This CDR3 spans 15 amino acids. With V trimmed by 8 bases and J by 7 bases, 12 bases remained unmatched. CDR1 is WNHNN, CDR2 SYGVQD, per germline (reference sequence). CDR3 loop: CASRTITGGGQPQHF. CDR3 coding DNA: TGCGCCAGCCGGACGATAACAGGGGGCGGCCAGCCCCAGCATTTT.

The rearrangement joins TRBV29-1 to TRBJ2-7; perhaps TRBD1 as D (6 bases). Deletions cut 7 bases from V and 6 bases from J, with 13 bases between. Germline assignment: CDR1 SQVTM and CDR2 ANQGSEA. CDR3 length: 11 residues. The CDR3 spells CSASGAAEQYF. The DNA for the CDR3 is TGCAGCGCTTCAGGGGCCGCCGAGCAGTACTTC.

The chain links TRBV2 to TRBJ1-6; 7 nucleotides agree with TRBD1. Germline V gives CDR1 SNHLY, CDR2 FYNNEI. V shed 8 bases and J 5 bases; nucleotides not matched to a gene: 9. The CDR3 sequence is 15 residues long. The DNA of the CDR3 is TGTGCCAGCCTCAAGACCGGGACAGATAATTCACCCCTCCACTTT. The encoded protein is CASLKTGTDNSPLHF.

The chain is built from TRBV7-9 and TRBJ2-5; possible D gene TRBD1, 5 bases. CDR3 length: 16 residues. V was clipped by 5 bases and J by 2 bases, with 18 bases between them. CDR1 is SEHNR, CDR2 FQNEAQ, per germline (reference sequence). The CDR3: CASSPRTSLRQETQYF. CDR3 nucleotides: TGTGCCAGCAGCCCGAGGACAAGTTTAAGACAAGAGACCCAGTACTTC.